This is a list of T cell receptor beta chains from one sample in a study of identical twins. TCRdb used MiXCR to reprocess the 5' RACE reads, holding one entry per CDR3 protein. Found here are about 1.7 million distinct CDR3 sequences, around a third of them singletons; the top ten hold 0.25% to 0.3%. The material sequenced was cord blood. These receptor sequences come from a newborn girl in good health. CDR3s include the opening cysteine and the closing phenylalanine or tryptophan. Each record gives: D gene, V gene, clone size, J gene, CDR3 DNA, CDR3 protein. The D gene is left open where the match is weak. Expanded clones are given a class, and other clones once, few, many or no size at all.

.	TRBV10-3	.	TRBJ2-5	TGTGCCATCAGTAGGCAGGACGGTGATCAGTACTTC	CAISRQDGDQYF
TRBD1	TRBV5-1	.	TRBJ1-2	TGCGCCAGCAGCTGGGGACAGGGGGCCGGCTATGGCTACACCTTC	CASSWGQGAGYGYTF
TRBD1	TRBV12-3/TRBV12-4	many	TRBJ1-2	TGTGCCAGCAGTCCGACAGGGAGAAACTATGGCTACACCTTC	CASSPTGRNYGYTF
.	TRBV2	few	TRBJ1-4	TGTGCCAGCAGTGACCAAGGGAGGTATGAAAAACTGTTTTTT	CASSDQGRYEKLFF
.	TRBV6-1	.	TRBJ2-2	TGTGCCAGCAAATTACTAGTGTGGAACACCGGGGAGCTGTTTTTT	CASKLLVWNTGELFF
TRBD2	TRBV2	.	TRBJ2-3	TGTGCCAGCAGTCAGACTAGCGGGGGGCCCGTCACAGATACGCAGTATTTT	CASSQTSGGPVTDTQYF
.	TRBV29-1	.	TRBJ2-5	TGCAGCGTTGAAGGGGCCCGGGCCCAGTACTTC	CSVEGARAQYF
.	TRBV3-1	.	TRBJ2-2	TGTGCCAGCAGCCAAGATGCAGGGGCACTTACCGGGGAGCTGTTTTTT	CASSQDAGALTGELFF
.	TRBV5-1	.	TRBJ2-5	TGCGCCAGCAGCTTGGGTTTCGGATCAATACAAGAGACCCAGTACTTC	CASSLGFGSIQETQYF
.	TRBV20-1	few	TRBJ2-1	TGCAGTGCTCGGAGGATGGGGCTCCTCTACAATGAGCAGTTCTTC	CSARRMGLLYNEQFF
.	TRBV4-2	few	TRBJ1-4	TGTGCCAGCAGCCAAGAGGTACTTGGGCGGTGGGAAAAACTGTTTTTT	CASSQEVLGRWEKLFF
.	TRBV20-1	few	TRBJ1-2	TGCAGTGCTCTCGAATGGGGGGGGGTTCCGTCTAACTATGGCTACACCTTC	CSALEWGGVPSNYGYTF
.	TRBV20-1	few	TRBJ2-6	TGCAGTGCGCTGACACGCCGTCCTGGGGCCAACGTCCTGACTTTC	CSALTRRPGANVLTF
.	TRBV29-1	many	TRBJ2-1	TGCAGCGTTGTCGGGGGAGGAAGCTACAATGAGCAGTTCTTC	CSVVGGGSYNEQFF
.	TRBV5-1	.	TRBJ2-3	TGCGCCAGCAGCTTGTCCCCCGAACCAGATACGCAGTATTTT	CASSLSPEPDTQYF
TRBD2	TRBV20-1	.	TRBJ2-3	TGCAGTGCTAGAGAACTAGCGGAGGGGCGTCATACGCAGTATTTT	CSARELAEGRHTQYF
TRBD2	TRBV20-1	.	TRBJ2-3	TGCAGTGCTAGAGGTTCTAGCGGAGAATTCACAGATACGCAGTATTTT	CSARGSSGEFTDTQYF
TRBD2	TRBV6-6	.	TRBJ2-7	TGTGCCAGCAACGGACTAGCGGGCCCCTACAATGAGCAGTACTTC	CASNGLAGPYNEQYF
.	TRBV10-3	.	TRBJ1-1	TGTGCCATCAGCGGGACAAGGGGAGACACTGAAGCTTTCTTT	CAISGTRGDTEAFF
.	TRBV29-1	few	TRBJ2-7	TGCAGCGCCCTAGGGCCAGGCGGCTACGAGCAGTACTTC	CSALGPGGYEQYF
.	TRBV27	few	TRBJ2-5	TGTGCCAGCAGTTTTAGGCGGGCTAGCGTGCAAGAGACCCAGTACTTC	CASSFRRASVQETQYF
TRBD1	TRBV20-1	.	TRBJ1-6	TGCAGTGCTAGAGAAGCTAGGGGGCGTTCACCCCTCCACTTT	CSAREARGRSPLHF
.	TRBV7-2	.	TRBJ2-5	TGTGCCAGCAGCTTAATCTGGGAGAGTGAGCAGTACTTC	CASSLIWESEQYF
TRBD2	TRBV4-2	.	TRBJ2-3	TGTGCCAGCAGCCAAGAGGTGGGGACTAGCGGGACCCATTCAGATACGCAGTATTTT	CASSQEVGTSGTHSDTQYF
.	TRBV7-2	.	TRBJ2-7	TGTGCCAGCAGCACACGGAAATGGGATACCTACAATGAGCAGTACTTC	CASSTRKWDTYNEQYF
.	TRBV5-1	many	TRBJ2-4	TGCGCCAGCAGCTTGGGTGCAACCCTAGCCAAAAACATTCAGTACTTC	CASSLGATLAKNIQYF
.	TRBV28	.	TRBJ1-1	TGTGCCAGCAGCACAGTTCTCCCGAGGAACACTGAAGCTTTCTTT	CASSTVLPRNTEAFF
.	TRBV2	.	TRBJ2-6	TGTGCCAGCAGTGAAACTAGAGTGACTTCTGAGGCCAACGTCCTGACTTTC	CASSETRVTSEANVLTF
TRBD2	TRBV20-1	.	TRBJ2-7	TGCAGTGCTAGGGATAGCGGGAGCCCCGTCTACGAGCAGTACTTC	CSARDSGSPVYEQYF
.	TRBV29-1	.	TRBJ1-2	TGCAGCGTTGTCAGCCCCTCTAATTATGGCTACACCTTC	CSVVSPSNYGYTF
TRBD1	TRBV27	.	TRBJ1-1	TGTGCCAGCATGGGACAGGGGGGGACTGAAGCTTTCTTT	CASMGQGGTEAFF
TRBD1	TRBV6-1	.	TRBJ1-2	TGTGCCAGCAGTGAAATTAGGGTGACAGGGAGCTATGGCTACACCTTC	CASSEIRVTGSYGYTF
.	TRBV27	.	TRBJ1-2	TGTGCCAGCCGACGGAGCGGGGGCGCTAGCTATGGCTACACCTTC	CASRRSGGASYGYTF
.	TRBV9	.	TRBJ1-2	TGTGCCAGCAGCGTAGCTACGGGGGGCCCGGACTATGGCTACACCTTC	CASSVATGGPDYGYTF
.	TRBV28	few	TRBJ2-7	TGTGCCAGCACTCGCAGGGTCGACGAGCAGTACTTC	CASTRRVDEQYF
.	TRBV27	few	TRBJ1-2	TGTGCCAGCAGTTCGGAGGGCAGGGCTAGCTACACCTTC	CASSSEGRASYTF
TRBD1	TRBV25-1	.	TRBJ2-2	TGTGCCAGCTCCGAGGCAGGGGGCCGGACCGGGGAGCTGTTTTTT	CASSEAGGRTGELFF
.	TRBV2	.	TRBJ2-7	TGTGCCAGCAGTGATGGGGGATCGGGACCTACCTACGAGCAGTACTTC	CASSDGGSGPTYEQYF
TRBD1	TRBV12-3/TRBV12-4	.	TRBJ1-2	TGTGCCAGCACCGCGGGACAGGGGGGGGACTATGGCTACACCTTC	CASTAGQGGDYGYTF
TRBD1	TRBV28	many	TRBJ1-2	TGTGCCAGCAGTTCTCGGACAGGATTATATGGCTACACCTTC	CASSSRTGLYGYTF
TRBD2	TRBV11-2	few	TRBJ2-7	TGTGCCAGCAGCTCCCATAGCGGGAAATACGAGCAGTACTTC	CASSSHSGKYEQYF
.	TRBV3-1	.	TRBJ2-2	TGTGCCAGCAGCCACGGTTTATCTTCCTCCGGGGAGCTGTTTTTT	CASSHGLSSSGELFF
.	TRBV6-5	.	TRBJ1-1	TGTGCCAGCAGCCTGGAGCACTGGGGCACTGAAGCTTTCTTT	CASSLEHWGTEAFF
TRBD2	TRBV4-2	.	TRBJ2-4	TGTGCCAGCAGCCAAAGGGGACTAGCGGGGAACATTCAGTACTTC	CASSQRGLAGNIQYF
.	TRBV20-1	few	TRBJ1-2	TGCAGTGCTAACCAGGGGCCCTATGGCTACACCTTC	CSANQGPYGYTF
TRBD1	TRBV20-1	few	TRBJ1-1	TGCAGTGCTACCACAGGGGGCACTGAAGCTTTCTTT	CSATTGGTEAFF
TRBD2	TRBV20-1	few	TRBJ2-3	TGCAGTGTACTAGCGGGGTTCACAGATACGCAGTATTTT	CSVLAGFTDTQYF
.	TRBV16	.	TRBJ2-1	TGTGCCGGCAGCCAATCCTCTAGGGATGGCTACAATGAGCAGTTCTTC	CAGSQSSRDGYNEQFF
TRBD1	TRBV25-1	.	TRBJ1-1	TGTGCCAGCAGTGAATTTGGACAGGGGGCCACTGAAGCTTTCTTT	CASSEFGQGATEAFF
.	TRBV7-2	few	TRBJ1-4	TGTGCCAGCAGCTTAGTAGGGTTCCCTAATGAAAAACTGTTTTTT	CASSLVGFPNEKLFF
.	TRBV5-5	.	TRBJ2-3	TGTGCCAGCAGCTTGGCCGCGGTAGTTAAGGGCACAGATACGCAGTATTTT	CASSLAAVVKGTDTQYF
TRBD2	TRBV7-2	.	TRBJ2-3	TGTGCCAGCAGCTTTTCCGTCGGGGGGACAGATACGCAGTATTTT	CASSFSVGGTDTQYF
.	TRBV7-2	few	TRBJ2-7	TGTGCCAGCGGCCGGGGCAGGGACGAGCAGTACTTC	CASGRGRDEQYF
TRBD2	TRBV25-1	few	TRBJ2-7	TGTGCCAGCAGTCCAGGGCGGGGGAATGAGCAGTACTTC	CASSPGRGNEQYF
.	TRBV20-1	few	TRBJ2-1	TGCAGTTCCGATGGAGGGCTAGCCGGGAATGAGCAGTTCTTC	CSSDGGLAGNEQFF
TRBD1	TRBV10-3	few	TRBJ2-5	TGTGCCATCATTTCCCAGGACAGGGAGTACTTC	CAIISQDREYF